This T cell receptor (beta chain) stems from a study of cytomegalovirus exposure and HLA in healthy donors. On the study more broadly: Drawn from HLA-typed donors, 80 million to 100 million unique TCRs were held in an early data release. Clustering assigned about 79% of the roughly 420 genotyped donors to the Caucasian-associated ancestry cluster. General study results and limits: Further analysis was carried out later, and it showed several of the most significant clusters appearing linked to common viral pathogens. Earlier results showed most TCR beta V segments being productive about 87% or about 30% of the time.

The PCR contained 60 Vbeta and 13 Jbeta primers. Method: immunoSEQ multiplex PCR; TCRdb's copy keeps in-frame clones and lacks some. The sample holds roughly 100,000 clones; less than 85% are singletons and the top ten take just over 2.5%. The CDR3 loop spans 13 amino acids. With respect to this clone: Its antigen is not known.

Sequenced material: PBMCs. V is TRBV1 and J is TRBJ2-7; TRBD1 is the table's D call, not checked against the DNA. TRBV1 is flagged as a pseudogene. This clonotype originated in a man in his forties in good health and CMV-seronegative. The CDR3 region has the DNA TGCACCAGCAGCCAAGATGTCACCTACGAGCAGTACTTC. Its protein product is CTSSQDVTYEQYF.